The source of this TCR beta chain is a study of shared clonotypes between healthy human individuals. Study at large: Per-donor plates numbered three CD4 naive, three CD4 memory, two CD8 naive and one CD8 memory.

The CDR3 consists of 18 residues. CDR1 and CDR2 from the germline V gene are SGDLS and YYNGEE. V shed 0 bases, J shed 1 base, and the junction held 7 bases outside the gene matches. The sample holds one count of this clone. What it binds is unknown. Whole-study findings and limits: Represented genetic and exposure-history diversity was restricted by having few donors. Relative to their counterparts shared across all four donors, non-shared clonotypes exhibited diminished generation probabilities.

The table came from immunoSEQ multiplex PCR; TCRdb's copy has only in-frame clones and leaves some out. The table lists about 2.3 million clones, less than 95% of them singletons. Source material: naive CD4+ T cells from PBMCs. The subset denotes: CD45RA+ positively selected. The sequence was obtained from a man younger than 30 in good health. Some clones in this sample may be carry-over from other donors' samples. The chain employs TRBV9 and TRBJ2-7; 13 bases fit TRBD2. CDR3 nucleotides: TGTGCCAGCAGCGTAGAACCGGGGACTAGCGGGGAATCCTACGAGCAGTACTTC. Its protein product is CASSVEPGTSGESYEQYF.